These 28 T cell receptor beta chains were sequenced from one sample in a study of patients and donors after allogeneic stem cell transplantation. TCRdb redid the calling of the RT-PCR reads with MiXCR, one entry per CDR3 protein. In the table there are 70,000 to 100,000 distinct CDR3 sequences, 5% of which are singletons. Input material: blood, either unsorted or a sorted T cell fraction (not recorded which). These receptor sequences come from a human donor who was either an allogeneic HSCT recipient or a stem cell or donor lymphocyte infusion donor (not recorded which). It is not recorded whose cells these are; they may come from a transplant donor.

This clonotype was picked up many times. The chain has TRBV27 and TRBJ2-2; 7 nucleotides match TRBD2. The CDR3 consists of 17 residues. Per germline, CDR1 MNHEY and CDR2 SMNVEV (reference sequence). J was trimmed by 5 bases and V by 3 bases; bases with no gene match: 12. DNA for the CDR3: TGTGCCAGCAGTTTTTGGGGGGGTTCTGGAAGAACCGGGGAGCTGTTTTTT. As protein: CASSFWGGSGRTGELFF.

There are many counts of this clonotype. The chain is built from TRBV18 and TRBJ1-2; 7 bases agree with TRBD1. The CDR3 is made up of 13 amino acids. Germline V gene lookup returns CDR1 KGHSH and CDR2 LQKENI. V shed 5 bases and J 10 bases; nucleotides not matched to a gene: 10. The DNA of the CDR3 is TGTGCCAGCTCAGTTGACAGGGAAATCGCCTACACCTTC. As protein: CASSVDREIAYTF.

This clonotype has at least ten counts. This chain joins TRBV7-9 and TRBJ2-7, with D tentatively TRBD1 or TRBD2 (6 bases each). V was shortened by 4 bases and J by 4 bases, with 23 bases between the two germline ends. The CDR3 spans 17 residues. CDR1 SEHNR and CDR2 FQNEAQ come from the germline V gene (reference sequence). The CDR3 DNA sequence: TGTGCCAGCAGCTCCCCTTACAGACAGGCCGGAGGGTACGAGCAGTACTTC. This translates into CASSSPYRQAGGYEQYF.

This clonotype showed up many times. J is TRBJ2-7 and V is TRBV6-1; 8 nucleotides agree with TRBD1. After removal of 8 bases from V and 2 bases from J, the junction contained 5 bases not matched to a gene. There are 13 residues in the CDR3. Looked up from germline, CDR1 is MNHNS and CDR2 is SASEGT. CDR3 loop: CASAQGEAYEQYF. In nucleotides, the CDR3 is TGTGCCAGCGCACAGGGGGAGGCCTACGAGCAGTACTTC.

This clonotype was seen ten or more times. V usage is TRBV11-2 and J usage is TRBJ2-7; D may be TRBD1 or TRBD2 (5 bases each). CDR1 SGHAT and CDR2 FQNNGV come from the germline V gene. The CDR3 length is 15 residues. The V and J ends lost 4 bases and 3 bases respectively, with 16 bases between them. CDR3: CASSSVRGRDYEQYF. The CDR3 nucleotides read TGTGCCAGCAGCTCGGTCCGGGGCAGGGACTACGAGCAGTACTTC.

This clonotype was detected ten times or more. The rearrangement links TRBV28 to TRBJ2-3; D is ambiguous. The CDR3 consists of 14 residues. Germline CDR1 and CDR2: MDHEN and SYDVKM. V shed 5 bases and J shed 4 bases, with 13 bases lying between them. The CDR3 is CASSPRWLSDTQYF. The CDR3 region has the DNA TGTGCCAGCAGTCCCCGGTGGTTATCAGATACGCAGTATTTT.

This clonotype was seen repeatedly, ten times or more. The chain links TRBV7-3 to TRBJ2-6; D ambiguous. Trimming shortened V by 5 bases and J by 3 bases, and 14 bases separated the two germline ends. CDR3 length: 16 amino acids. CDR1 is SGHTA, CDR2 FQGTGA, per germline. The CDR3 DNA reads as TGTGCCAGCAGCCCCTATGGCGGTCTTGGGGCCAACGTCCTGACTTTC. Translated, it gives CASSPYGGLGANVLTF.

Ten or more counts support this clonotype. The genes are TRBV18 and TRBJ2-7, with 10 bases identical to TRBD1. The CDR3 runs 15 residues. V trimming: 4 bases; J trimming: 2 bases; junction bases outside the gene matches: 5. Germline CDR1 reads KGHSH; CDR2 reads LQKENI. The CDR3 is CASSLGQGKPYEQYF. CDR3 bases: TGTGCCAGCTCACTGGGACAGGGGAAGCCCTACGAGCAGTACTTC.

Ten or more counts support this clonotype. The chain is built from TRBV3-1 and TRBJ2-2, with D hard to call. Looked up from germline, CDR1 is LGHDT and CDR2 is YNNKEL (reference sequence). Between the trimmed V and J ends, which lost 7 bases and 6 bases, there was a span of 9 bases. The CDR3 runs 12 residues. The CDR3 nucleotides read TGTGCCAGCATGACGGGTTCCGGGGAGCTGTTTTTT. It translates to CASMTGSGELFF.

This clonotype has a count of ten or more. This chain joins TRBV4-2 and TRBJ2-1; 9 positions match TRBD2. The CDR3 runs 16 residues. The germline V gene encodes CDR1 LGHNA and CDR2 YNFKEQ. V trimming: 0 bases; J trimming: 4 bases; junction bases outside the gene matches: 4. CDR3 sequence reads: CASSQEGGRVYNEQFF. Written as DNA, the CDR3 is TGTGCCAGCAGCCAAGAAGGCGGGAGGGTATACAATGAGCAGTTCTTC.

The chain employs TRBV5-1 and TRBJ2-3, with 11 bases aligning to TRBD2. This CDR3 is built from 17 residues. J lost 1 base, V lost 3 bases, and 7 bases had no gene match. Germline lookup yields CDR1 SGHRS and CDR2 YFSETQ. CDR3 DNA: TGCGCCAGCAGCTCCTTCATACTAGCGGGGGGCACAGATACGCAGTATTTT. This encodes CASSSFILAGGTDTQYF.

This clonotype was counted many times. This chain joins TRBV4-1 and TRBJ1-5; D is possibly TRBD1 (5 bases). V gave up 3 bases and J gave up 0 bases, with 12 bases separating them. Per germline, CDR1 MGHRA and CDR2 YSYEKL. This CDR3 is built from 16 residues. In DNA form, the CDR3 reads TGCGCCAGCAGCCACGACAGTGGAGGTAGCAATCAGCCCCAGCATTTT. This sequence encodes CASSHDSGGSNQPQHF.

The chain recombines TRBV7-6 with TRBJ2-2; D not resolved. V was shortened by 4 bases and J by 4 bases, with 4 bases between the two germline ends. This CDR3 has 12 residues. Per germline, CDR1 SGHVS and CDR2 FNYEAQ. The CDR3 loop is CASSSITGELFF. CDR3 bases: TGTGCCAGCAGCTCTATCACCGGGGAGCTGTTTTTT.

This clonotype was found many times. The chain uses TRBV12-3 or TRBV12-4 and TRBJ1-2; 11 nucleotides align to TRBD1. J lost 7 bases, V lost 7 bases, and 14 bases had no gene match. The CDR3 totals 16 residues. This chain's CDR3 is CASTFKPGTGGSGYTF. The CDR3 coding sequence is TGTGCCAGCACCTTCAAGCCCGGGACAGGGGGTAGTGGCTACACCTTC.

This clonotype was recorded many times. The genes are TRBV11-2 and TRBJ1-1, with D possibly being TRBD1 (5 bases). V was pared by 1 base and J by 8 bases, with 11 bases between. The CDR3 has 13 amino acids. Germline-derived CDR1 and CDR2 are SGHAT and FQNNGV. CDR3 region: CASSLGTSREAFF. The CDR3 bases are TGTGCCAGCAGCTTAGGGACAAGTCGGGAAGCTTTCTTT.

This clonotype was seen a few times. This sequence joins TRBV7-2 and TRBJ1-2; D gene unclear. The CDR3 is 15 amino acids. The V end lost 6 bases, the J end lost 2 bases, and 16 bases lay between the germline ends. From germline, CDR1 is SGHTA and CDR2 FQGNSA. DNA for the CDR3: TGTGCCAGCAGGAAAAAGGTGGCGACAAACTATGGCTACACCTTC. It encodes CASRKKVATNYGYTF.

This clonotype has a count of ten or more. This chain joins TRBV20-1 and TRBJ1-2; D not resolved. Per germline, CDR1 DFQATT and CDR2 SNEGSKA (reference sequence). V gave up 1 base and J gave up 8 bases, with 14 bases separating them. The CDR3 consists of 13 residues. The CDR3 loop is CSARGGSTGGYTF. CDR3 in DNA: TGCAGTGCTAGAGGCGGGTCCACTGGAGGCTACACCTTC.

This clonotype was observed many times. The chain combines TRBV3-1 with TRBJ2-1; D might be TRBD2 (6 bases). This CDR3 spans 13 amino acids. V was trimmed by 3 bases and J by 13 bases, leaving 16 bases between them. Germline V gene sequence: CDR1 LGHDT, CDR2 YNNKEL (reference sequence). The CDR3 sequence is CASSQARGSTQFF. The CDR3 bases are TGTGCCAGCAGCCAGGCCCGGGGGAGCACCCAGTTCTTC.

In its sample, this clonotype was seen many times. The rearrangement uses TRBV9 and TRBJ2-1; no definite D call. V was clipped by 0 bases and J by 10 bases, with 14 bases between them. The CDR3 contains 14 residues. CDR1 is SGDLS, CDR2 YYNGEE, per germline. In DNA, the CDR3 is TGTGCCAGCAGCGTAGGGGTTCAAGCCGAGGAGCAGTTCTTC. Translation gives CASSVGVQAEEQFF.

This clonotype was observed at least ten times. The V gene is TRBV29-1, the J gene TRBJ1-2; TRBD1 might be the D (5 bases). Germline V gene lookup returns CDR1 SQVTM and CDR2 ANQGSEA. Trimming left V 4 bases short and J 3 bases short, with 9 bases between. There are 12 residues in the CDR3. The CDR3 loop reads CSVGQGDYGYTF. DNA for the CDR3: TGCAGCGTTGGGCAGGGTGACTATGGCTACACCTTC.

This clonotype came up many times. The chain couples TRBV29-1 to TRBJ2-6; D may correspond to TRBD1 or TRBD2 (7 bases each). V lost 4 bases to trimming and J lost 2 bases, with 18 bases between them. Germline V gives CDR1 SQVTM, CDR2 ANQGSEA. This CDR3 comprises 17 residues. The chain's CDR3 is CSVVFEQGGAGANVLTF. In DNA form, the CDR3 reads TGCAGCGTTGTCTTTGAGCAGGGGGGGGCTGGGGCCAACGTCCTGACTTTC. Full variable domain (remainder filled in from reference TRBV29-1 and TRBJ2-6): SAVISQKPSRDICQRGTSLTIQCQVDSQVTMMFWYRQQPGQSLTLIATANQGSEATYESGFVIDKFPISRPNLTFSTLTVSNMSPEDSSIYLCSVVFEQGGAGANVLTFGAGSRLTVL.

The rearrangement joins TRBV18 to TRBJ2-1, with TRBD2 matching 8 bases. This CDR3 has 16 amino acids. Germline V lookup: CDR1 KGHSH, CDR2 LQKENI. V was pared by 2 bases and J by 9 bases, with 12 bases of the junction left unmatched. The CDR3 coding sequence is TGTGCCAGCTCACCAAGTGTCATTAGGACTAGCATTGAGCAGTTCTTC. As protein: CASSPSVIRTSIEQFF.

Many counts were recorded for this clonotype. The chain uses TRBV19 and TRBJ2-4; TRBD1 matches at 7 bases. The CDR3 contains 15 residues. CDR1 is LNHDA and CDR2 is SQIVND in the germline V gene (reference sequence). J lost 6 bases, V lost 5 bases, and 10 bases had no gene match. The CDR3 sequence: CASSGGPRQGNIQYF. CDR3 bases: TGTGCCAGTAGTGGAGGTCCGCGACAGGGAAACATTCAGTACTTC.

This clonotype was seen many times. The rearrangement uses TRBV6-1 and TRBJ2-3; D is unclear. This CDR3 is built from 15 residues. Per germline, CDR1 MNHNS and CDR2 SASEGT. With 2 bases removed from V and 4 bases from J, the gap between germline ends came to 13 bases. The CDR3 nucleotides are TGTGCCAGCAGTGAATGGGCCGCACGTTCAGATACGCAGTATTTT. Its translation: CASSEWAARSDTQYF.

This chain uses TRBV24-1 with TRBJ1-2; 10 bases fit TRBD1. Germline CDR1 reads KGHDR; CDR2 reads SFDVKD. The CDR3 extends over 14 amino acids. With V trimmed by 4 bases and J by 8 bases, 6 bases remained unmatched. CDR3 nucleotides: TGTGCCACCAGTGAAACCCGGGACAGGGGAGGCTACACCTTC. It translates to CATSETRDRGGYTF.

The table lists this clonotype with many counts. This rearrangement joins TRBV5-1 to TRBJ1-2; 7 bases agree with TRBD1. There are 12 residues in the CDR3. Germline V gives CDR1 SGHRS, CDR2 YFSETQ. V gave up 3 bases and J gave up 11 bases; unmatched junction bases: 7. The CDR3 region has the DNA TGCGCCAGCAGCTCGACAGGGACTGGATACACCTTC. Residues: CASSSTGTGYTF.

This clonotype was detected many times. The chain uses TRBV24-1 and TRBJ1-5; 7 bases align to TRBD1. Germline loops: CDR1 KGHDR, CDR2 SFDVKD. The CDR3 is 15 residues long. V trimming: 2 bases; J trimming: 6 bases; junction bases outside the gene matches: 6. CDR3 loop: CATSDSRQGSQPQHF. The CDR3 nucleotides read TGTGCCACCAGTGATTCCCGACAGGGTAGTCAGCCCCAGCATTTT.

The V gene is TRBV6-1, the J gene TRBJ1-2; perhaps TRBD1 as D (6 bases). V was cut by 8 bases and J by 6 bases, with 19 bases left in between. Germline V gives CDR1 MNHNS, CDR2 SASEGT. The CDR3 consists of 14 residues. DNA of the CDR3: TGTGCCAGCCGCCTTTCCACAGGGAACGATGGCTACACCTTC. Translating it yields CASRLSTGNDGYTF.